This TCR beta chain derives from a study of graft-versus-host responses after intestinal transplantation. At the level of the study: Anti-thymocyte globulin induction, then tacrolimus and steroids for about three years, went to all recipients. Study-wide findings and caveats: Circulating GvH clone levels at their peak were associated with HvG declines (early post-transplant). GvH clones were identified in recipient marrow, with some first appearing in ileum or blood.

The protocol was immunoSEQ multiplex PCR, while the TCRdb copy is restricted to in-frame clones and leaves out a portion. Here the sample spans roughly 18,000 clones, approximately 95% being singletons. This CDR3 region has 15 residues. The V gene's germline CDR1 is GTSNPN and CDR2 SVGIG (reference sequence). V was shortened by 4 bases and J by 10 bases, with 23 bases between the two germline ends. In regard to this clone: The antigen is unknown.

The sample in question was PBMCs, obtained 23 days after intestinal transplant. V and J are TRBV30 and TRBJ2-1, with a tentative D call TRBD1 (6 bases). This TCR derives from a human patient who received an intestinal transplant, so some T cells may come from the graft donor. The CDR3 reads CAWTVPGAPGLEQFF. The CDR3 region has the DNA TGTGCCTGGACAGTTCCAGGGGCCCCTGGTCTCGAGCAGTTCTTC.